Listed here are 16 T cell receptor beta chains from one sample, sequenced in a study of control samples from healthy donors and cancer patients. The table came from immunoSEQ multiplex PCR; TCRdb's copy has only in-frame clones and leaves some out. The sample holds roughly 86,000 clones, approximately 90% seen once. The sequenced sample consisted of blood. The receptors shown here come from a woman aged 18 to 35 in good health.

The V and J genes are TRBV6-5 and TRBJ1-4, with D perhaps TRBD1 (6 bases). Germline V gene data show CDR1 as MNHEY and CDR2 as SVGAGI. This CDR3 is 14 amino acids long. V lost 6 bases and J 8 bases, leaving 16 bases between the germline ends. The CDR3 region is CASRRGGYREKLFF. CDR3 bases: TGTGCCAGCAGAAGGGGGGGGTATAGGGAAAAACTGTTTTTT.

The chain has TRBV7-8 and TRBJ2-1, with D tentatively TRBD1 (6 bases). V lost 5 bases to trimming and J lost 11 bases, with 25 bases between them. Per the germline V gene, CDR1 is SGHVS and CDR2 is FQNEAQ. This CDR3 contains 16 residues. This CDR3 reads CASSDPQAGAGMQQFF. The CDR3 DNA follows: TGTGCCAGCAGCGACCCCCAGGCAGGGGCAGGGATGCAGCAGTTCTTC. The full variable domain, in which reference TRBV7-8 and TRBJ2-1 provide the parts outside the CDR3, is GAGVSQSPRYKVAKRGQDVALRCDPISGHVSLFWYQQALGQGPEFLTYFQNEAQLDKSGLPSDRFFAERPEGSVSTLKIQRTQQEDSAVYLCASSDPQAGAGMQQFFGPGTRLTVL.

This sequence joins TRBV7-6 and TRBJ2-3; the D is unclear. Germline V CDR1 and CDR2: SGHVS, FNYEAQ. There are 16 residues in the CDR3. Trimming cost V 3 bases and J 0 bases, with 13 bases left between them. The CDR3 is CASSFAKGFSTDTQYF. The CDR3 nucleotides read TGTGCCAGCAGCTTTGCCAAGGGATTTAGCACAGATACGCAGTATTTT.

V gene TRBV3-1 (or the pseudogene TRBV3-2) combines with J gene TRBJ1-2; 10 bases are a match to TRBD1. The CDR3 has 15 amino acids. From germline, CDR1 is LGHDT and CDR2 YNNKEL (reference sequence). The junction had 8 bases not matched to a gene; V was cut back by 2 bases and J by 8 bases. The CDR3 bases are TGTGCCAGCAGCCAATTTAACGACAGGGGGCTCGGCTACACCTTC. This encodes CASSQFNDRGLGYTF.

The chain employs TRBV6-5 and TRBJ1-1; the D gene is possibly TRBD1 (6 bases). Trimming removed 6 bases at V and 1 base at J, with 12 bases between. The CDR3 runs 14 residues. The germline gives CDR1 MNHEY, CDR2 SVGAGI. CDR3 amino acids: CASSPRGPNTEAFF. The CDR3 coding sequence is TGTGCCAGCAGCCCCAGGGGTCCGAACACTGAAGCTTTCTTT.

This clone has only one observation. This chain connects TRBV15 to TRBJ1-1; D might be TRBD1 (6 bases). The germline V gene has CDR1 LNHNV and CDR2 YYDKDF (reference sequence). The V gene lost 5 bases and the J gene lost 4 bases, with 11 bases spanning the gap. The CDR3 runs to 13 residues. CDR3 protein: CATSPRGATEAFF. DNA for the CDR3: TGTGCCACCAGCCCAAGGGGGGCCACTGAAGCTTTCTTT.

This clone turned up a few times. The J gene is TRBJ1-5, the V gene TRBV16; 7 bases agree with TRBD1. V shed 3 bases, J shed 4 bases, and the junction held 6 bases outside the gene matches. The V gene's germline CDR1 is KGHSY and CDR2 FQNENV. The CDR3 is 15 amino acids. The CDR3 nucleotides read TGTGCCAGCAGCCACTTTGACAGGGAAAATCAGCCCCAGCATTTT. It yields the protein CASSHFDRENQPQHF.

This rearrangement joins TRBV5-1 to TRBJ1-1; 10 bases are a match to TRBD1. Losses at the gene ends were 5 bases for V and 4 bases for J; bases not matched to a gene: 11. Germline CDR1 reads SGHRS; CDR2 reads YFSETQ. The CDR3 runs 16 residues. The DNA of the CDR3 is TGCGCCAGCAGGGTTCGACAGGGGGCCTATGGCACTGAAGCTTTCTTT. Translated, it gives CASRVRQGAYGTEAFF.

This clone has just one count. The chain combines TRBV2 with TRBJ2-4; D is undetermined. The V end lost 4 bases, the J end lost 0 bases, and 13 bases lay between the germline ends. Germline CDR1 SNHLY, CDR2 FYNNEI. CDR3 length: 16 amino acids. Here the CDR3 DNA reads TGTGCCAGCAGTGCCGGTTCGTACTTAGCCAAAAACATTCAGTACTTC. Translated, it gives CASSAGSYLAKNIQYF.

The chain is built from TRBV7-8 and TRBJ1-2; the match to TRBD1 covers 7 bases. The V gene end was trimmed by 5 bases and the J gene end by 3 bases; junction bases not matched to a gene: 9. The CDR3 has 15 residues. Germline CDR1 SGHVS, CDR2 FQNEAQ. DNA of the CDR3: TGTGCCAGCAGCGCCGCAGGGGGAGCCGACTATGGCTACACCTTC. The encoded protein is CASSAAGGADYGYTF. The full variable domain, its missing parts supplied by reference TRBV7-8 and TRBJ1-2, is GAGVSQSPRYKVAKRGQDVALRCDPISGHVSLFWYQQALGQGPEFLTYFQNEAQLDKSGLPSDRFFAERPEGSVSTLKIQRTQQEDSAVYLCASSAAGGADYGYTFGSGTRLTVV.

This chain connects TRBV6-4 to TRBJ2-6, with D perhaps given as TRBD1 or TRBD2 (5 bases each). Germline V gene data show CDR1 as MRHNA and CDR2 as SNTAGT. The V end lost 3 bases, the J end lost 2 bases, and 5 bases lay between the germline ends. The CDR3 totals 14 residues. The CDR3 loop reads CASSEGAGANVLTF. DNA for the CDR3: TGTGCCAGCAGTGAGGGGGCTGGGGCCAACGTCCTGACTTTC.

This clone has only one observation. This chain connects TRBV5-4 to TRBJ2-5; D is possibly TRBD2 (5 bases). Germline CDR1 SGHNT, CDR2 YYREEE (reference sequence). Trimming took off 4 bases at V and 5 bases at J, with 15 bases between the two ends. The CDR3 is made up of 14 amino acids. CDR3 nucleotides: TGTGCCAGCAGCCGGGGTCAAGCGAGGGAGACCCAGTACTTC. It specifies CASSRGQARETQYF.

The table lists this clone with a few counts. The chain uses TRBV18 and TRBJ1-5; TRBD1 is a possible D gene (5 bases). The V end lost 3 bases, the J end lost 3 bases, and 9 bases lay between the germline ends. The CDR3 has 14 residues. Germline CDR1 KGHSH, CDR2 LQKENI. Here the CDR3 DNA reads TGTGCCAGCTCACCGCAGGGACCCAATCAGCCCCAGCATTTT. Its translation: CASSPQGPNQPQHF.

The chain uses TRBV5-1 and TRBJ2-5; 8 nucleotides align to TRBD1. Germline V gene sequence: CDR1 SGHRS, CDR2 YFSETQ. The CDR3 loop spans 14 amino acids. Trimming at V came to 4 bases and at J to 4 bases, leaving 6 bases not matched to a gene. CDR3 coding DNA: TGCGCCAGCAGCCTACGGACAGGGACAGAGACCCAGTACTTC. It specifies CASSLRTGTETQYF. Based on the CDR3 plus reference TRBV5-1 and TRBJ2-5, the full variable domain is KAGVTQTPRYLIKTRGQQVTLSCSPISGHRSVSWYQQTPGQGLQFLFEYFSETQRNKGNFPGRFSGRQFSNSRSEMNVSTLELGDSALYLCASSLRTGTETQYFGPGTRLLVL.

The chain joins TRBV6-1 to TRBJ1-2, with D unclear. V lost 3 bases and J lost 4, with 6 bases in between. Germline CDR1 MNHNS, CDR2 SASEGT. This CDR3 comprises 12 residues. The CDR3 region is CASSEAVYGYTF. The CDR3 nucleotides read TGTGCCAGCAGTGAGGCTGTCTATGGCTACACCTTC.

DNA of the CDR3: TGTGCCAGCTCACCCGTTCAGCGGGGGGGACTAACCGGCAATGAGCAGTTCTTC. The encoded protein is CASSPVQRGGLTGNEQFF. The chain links TRBV18 to TRBJ2-1, with TRBD2 identical over 10 bases. From germline, CDR1 is KGHSH and CDR2 LQKENI. This CDR3 has 18 amino acids. After removal of 3 bases from V and 6 bases from J, the junction contained 14 bases not matched to a gene.